A single sample gave rise to the 8 T cell receptor beta chains below, sequenced in a study of T cell responses to AZD1222 COVID-19 vaccine. The table came from immunoSEQ multiplex PCR; TCRdb's copy has only in-frame clones and leaves some out. This sample has about 140,000 clones, with over 90% found just once. Sample: peripheral blood, taken on day 0 of MenACWY control vaccination. The receptors derive from an adult in good health.

The sample holds one count of this clone. J is TRBJ2-1 and V is TRBV12-3 or TRBV12-4, with D possibly being TRBD2 (7 bases). The CDR3 runs to 12 residues. V was cut by 3 bases and J by 15 bases, with 15 bases left in between. The CDR3 spells CASSLGRGSRFF. The CDR3 DNA is TGTGCCAGCAGTTTGGGGAGGGGGAGTCGGTTCTTC.

This rearrangement joins TRBV15 to TRBJ2-3, with D possibly being TRBD1 or TRBD2 (5 bases each). CDR3 length: 15 amino acids. With 0 bases removed from V and 3 bases from J, the gap between germline ends came to 10 bases. Germline V gives CDR1 LNHNV, CDR2 YYDKDF (reference sequence). CDR3 residues: CATSRDRGDTDTQYF. For the CDR3, the DNA is TGTGCCACCAGCAGAGATAGGGGAGATACAGATACGCAGTATTTT.

The genes are TRBV29-1 and TRBJ1-1; 9 nucleotides match TRBD1. The V gene end was trimmed by 6 bases and the J gene end by 5 bases; junction bases not matched to a gene: 7. In germline, CDR1 is SQVTM, CDR2 ANQGSEA. There are 13 residues in the CDR3. CDR3 DNA: TGCAGCGTGGGGAGACAGGGGGAGACTGAAGCTTTCTTT. Residues: CSVGRQGETEAFF.

The chain is built from TRBV12-3 or TRBV12-4 and TRBJ2-4, with a weak D call TRBD2 (6 bases). The CDR3 spans 13 residues. Trimming took 5 bases from V and 2 from J, leaving 7 bases between them. The CDR3 region is CASSRDSKNIQYF. CDR3 nucleotides: TGTGCCAGCAGTCGGGACTCCAAAAACATTCAGTACTTC.

The rearrangement joins TRBV6-5 to TRBJ1-2, with D possibly being TRBD1 (5 bases). The CDR3 spans 16 residues. Trimming stripped 0 bases from V and 3 bases from J, with 14 bases between. Germline V lookup: CDR1 MNHEY, CDR2 SVGAGI. CDR3 sequence reads: CASSYSSGGGDYGYTF. CDR3 DNA: TGTGCCAGCAGTTACTCTAGCGGCGGGGGGGACTATGGCTACACCTTC.

The chain employs TRBV30 and TRBJ1-2; D unresolved. Germline values: CDR1 GTSNPN, CDR2 SVGIG (reference sequence). This CDR3 spans 13 amino acids. Trimming took off 0 bases at V and 5 bases at J, with 10 bases between the two ends. DNA for the CDR3: TGTGCCTGGAGTGTAACTGAAACTTATGGCTACACCTTC. It translates to CAWSVTETYGYTF.

CDR3 protein: CASTEDRLGEAFF. The DNA of the CDR3 is TGTGCCAGCACCGAGGATCGGCTAGGTGAAGCTTTCTTT. This chain links TRBV6-5 with TRBJ1-1; no firm D call. The V gene's germline CDR1 is MNHEY and CDR2 SVGAGI. The CDR3 loop spans 13 amino acids. V was clipped by 7 bases and J by 7 bases, with 16 bases between them.

This chain links TRBV10-1 with TRBJ2-2, with TRBD2 as a possible D gene (6 bases). Between the trimmed V and J ends, which lost 0 bases and 7 bases, there was a span of 21 bases. This CDR3 contains 18 residues. Germline CDR1 WNHNN, CDR2 SYGVQD (reference sequence). In DNA, the CDR3 is TGCGCCAGCAGTGAGTCGACGGCGGGGCTAAACGAACACGGGGAGCTGTTTTTT. It translates to CASSESTAGLNEHGELFF.